The 18 T cell receptor beta chains below come from one sample, sequenced in a study of neurological immune-mediated disorders. TCRdb recomputed calls from the 5' RACE reads with MiXCR, one row per CDR3 protein. There are 80,000 to 85,000 distinct CDR3 sequences in the sample; just over 2.5% occur only once, and 1.1% lies in the top ten. The sample comprised PBMCs. All receptors come from a woman aged 25 to 39 with multiple sclerosis.

This clonotype was detected many times. This rearrangement joins TRBV4-3 to TRBJ2-7; 7 nucleotides match TRBD2. Germline trimming cut 4 bases from V and 0 bases from J; bases unmatched to any gene: 3. The CDR3 extends over 14 amino acids. Germline V gives CDR1 LGHNA, CDR2 YSLEER. For the CDR3, the DNA is TGCGCCAGCAGCCCTGGCGGGAGCTCCTACGAGCAGTACTTC. Its translation is CASSPGGSSYEQYF.

This clonotype was picked up many times. The DNA of the CDR3 is TGTGCCAGCAGTGTGGACAGCACAGATACGCAGTATTTT. Protein product: CASSVDSTDTQYF. This sequence joins TRBV12-3 or TRBV12-4 and TRBJ2-3, with unresolved D. CDR3 size: 13 residues. V lost 5 bases to trimming and J lost 0 bases, with 6 bases between them.

This clonotype came up many times. A much larger clone differs by one base, so this may be a read error. The chain joins TRBV7-2 to TRBJ1-3; tentative D call: TRBD1 (5 bases). Germline V gives CDR1 SGHTA, CDR2 FQGNSA. This CDR3 has 13 residues. In DNA, the CDR3 is TGTGCCAGCAGCTTAACAGGCGGAAAAACCATATATTTT. It encodes CASSLTGGKTIYF. Full variable domain (missing parts from reference TRBV7-2 and TRBJ1-3): GAGVSQSPSNKVTEKGKDVELRCDPISGHTALYWYRQSLGQGLEFLIYFQGNSAPDKSGLPSDRFSAERTGGSVSTLTIQRTQQEDSAVYLCASSLTGGKTIYFGEGSWLTVV.

This clonotype was detected many times. V is TRBV18 and J is TRBJ2-2; unclear D gene. V lost 2 bases to trimming and J lost 2 bases, with 9 bases between them. Germline CDR1 and CDR2: KGHSH and LQKENI. The CDR3 covers 15 residues. The CDR3 loop reads CASSPSSRNTGELFF. CDR3 nucleotides: TGTGCCAGCTCACCATCCTCAAGAAACACCGGGGAGCTGTTTTTT.

This clonotype was recorded at least ten times. V and J are TRBV29-1 and TRBJ1-2; 9 bases fit TRBD1. This CDR3 spans 16 amino acids. The germline CDR1 and CDR2 sequences are SQVTM and ANQGSEA. Trimming at V came to 8 bases and at J to 4 bases, leaving 17 bases not matched to a gene. CDR3 coding DNA: TGCAGCTTCCATCTACTGGACAGGGGATTTAGCTATGGCTACACCTTC. The encoded protein is CSFHLLDRGFSYGYTF.

This clonotype was seen many times. This sequence joins TRBV25-1 and TRBJ2-5; D not resolved. Germline V gene lookup returns CDR1 MGHDK and CDR2 SYGVNS. Deletions cut 3 bases from V and 3 bases from J, with 11 bases between. The CDR3 length is 14 residues. Here the CDR3 DNA reads TGTGCCAGCAGTGATGTAGGCTCGAAAGAGACCCAGTACTTC. Translation: CASSDVGSKETQYF.

This clonotype appeared many times. The V and J genes are TRBV7-2 and TRBJ2-7; D unresolved. CDR1 is SGHTA, CDR2 FQGNSA, per germline. Trimming removed 1 base from V and 2 bases from J, with 9 bases in between. The CDR3 has 14 amino acids. CDR3 sequence reads: CASSLVTKAYEQYF. In DNA form, the CDR3 reads TGTGCCAGCAGCTTAGTAACAAAAGCCTACGAGCAGTACTTC.

This clonotype has at least ten counts. V gene TRBV5-1 combines with J gene TRBJ2-1; 9 bases fit TRBD2. The CDR3 has 15 amino acids. With V trimmed by 1 base and J by 8 bases, 7 bases remained unmatched. CDR1 is SGHRS and CDR2 is YFSETQ in the germline V gene. The CDR3 DNA follows: TGCGCCAGCAGCTTGTCCGGTAGCGGGAGTGATGAGCAGTTCTTC. Translation gives CASSLSGSGSDEQFF.

This clonotype came up many times. V gene TRBV6-5 combines with J gene TRBJ2-5; D may match TRBD1 or TRBD2 (5 bases each). Per germline, CDR1 MNHEY and CDR2 SVGAGI. V dropped 6 bases and J dropped 0 bases, with 17 bases sitting between them. The CDR3 contains 16 residues. The chain's CDR3 is CASRESRAGNQETQYF. CDR3 bases: TGTGCCAGCAGAGAATCGAGGGCAGGGAACCAAGAGACCCAGTACTTC.

In this sample, this clonotype turned up many times. J is TRBJ2-2 and V is TRBV5-1; D uncertain. The germline V gene encodes CDR1 SGHRS and CDR2 YFSETQ. V dropped 0 bases and J dropped 6 bases, with 3 bases sitting between them. The CDR3 sequence is 12 residues long. The CDR3 bases are TGCGCCAGCAGCTTGGAAGCCGGGGAGCTGTTTTTT. It translates to CASSLEAGELFF.

This clonotype was picked up many times. This chain uses TRBV28 with TRBJ1-2; D uncertain. This CDR3 is 14 amino acids long. Trimming cost V 6 bases and J 3 bases, with 14 bases left between them. The germline V gene has CDR1 MDHEN and CDR2 SYDVKM. CDR3 DNA: TGTGCCAGCAGCCTTACCCTGTCGGACTATGGCTACACCTTC. It specifies CASSLTLSDYGYTF.

This clonotype appeared many times. The chain links TRBV5-1 to TRBJ2-3, with a possible D match to TRBD1 (6 bases). Germline values: CDR1 SGHRS, CDR2 YFSETQ. Trimming shortened V by 4 bases and J by 2 bases, and 11 bases separated the two germline ends. The CDR3 covers 14 residues. DNA for the CDR3: TGCGCCAGCAGCGTTGGACAGCACACAGATACGCAGTATTTT. It encodes CASSVGQHTDTQYF.

In this sample, this clonotype turned up many times. This chain uses TRBV20-1 with TRBJ2-4; 8 bases are a match to TRBD1. Germline assignment: CDR1 DFQATT and CDR2 SNEGSKA (reference sequence). J lost 1 base, V lost 2 bases, and 4 bases had no gene match. The CDR3 loop spans 15 amino acids. CDR3 residues: CSARRTGFAKNIQYF. Written as DNA, the CDR3 is TGCAGTGCTAGAAGGACAGGGTTTGCCAAAAACATTCAGTACTTC.

In its sample, this clonotype was seen many times. The V call is TRBV5-1, the J call TRBJ2-1, with a possible D match to TRBD2 (6 bases). Germline V gene data show CDR1 as SGHRS and CDR2 as YFSETQ. CDR3 size: 15 residues. The V end was cut by 2 bases, the J end by 6 bases, with 15 bases between. The DNA for the CDR3 is TGCGCCAGCAGCTTTAGTGGGGGAGGCATCAATGAGCAGTTCTTC. It codes for CASSFSGGGINEQFF.

This clonotype has ten or more counts. The V gene is TRBV7-8, the J gene TRBJ2-5; 7 nucleotides agree with TRBD2. Germline CDR1 reads SGHVS; CDR2 reads FQNEAQ. The CDR3 is 16 amino acids. With V trimmed by 5 bases and J by 3 bases, 12 bases remained unmatched. CDR3 in amino acids: CASSPRMAGVKETQYF. The CDR3 DNA reads TGTGCCAGCAGCCCCAGAATGGCGGGAGTGAAAGAGACCCAGTACTTC.

This clonotype was detected many times. V and J are TRBV6-5 and TRBJ1-4; TRBD1 might be the D (5 bases). V lost 0 bases and J lost 3, with 5 bases in between. Germline V gene lookup returns CDR1 MNHEY and CDR2 SVGAGI. The length of the CDR3 is 14 residues. The CDR3 protein is CASSYSGANEKLFF. In DNA, the CDR3 is TGTGCCAGCAGTTACTCAGGGGCTAATGAAAAACTGTTTTTT.

Remarks on this clonotype: This could be a read error, since a much larger clone is one nucleotide away. This chain links TRBV12-3 or TRBV12-4 with TRBJ1-5; no definite D call. The CDR3 has 14 residues. As DNA, the CDR3 is TGTGCCAGCAGCCGTCCCCCCGCGCCTCAGCCCCAGAATTTT. Protein product: CASSRPPAPQPQNF.

This clonotype was seen many times. The chain uses TRBV7-9 and TRBJ2-5; a possible D gene is TRBD1 (5 bases). V lost 5 bases and J lost 1, with 20 bases in between. The CDR3 is 17 amino acids. Germline V CDR1 and CDR2: SEHNR, FQNEAQ (reference sequence). The CDR3 sequence is CASSPPQGRSTQETQYF. The CDR3 DNA reads as TGTGCCAGCAGCCCGCCCCAGGGCAGGAGCACCCAAGAGACCCAGTACTTC.